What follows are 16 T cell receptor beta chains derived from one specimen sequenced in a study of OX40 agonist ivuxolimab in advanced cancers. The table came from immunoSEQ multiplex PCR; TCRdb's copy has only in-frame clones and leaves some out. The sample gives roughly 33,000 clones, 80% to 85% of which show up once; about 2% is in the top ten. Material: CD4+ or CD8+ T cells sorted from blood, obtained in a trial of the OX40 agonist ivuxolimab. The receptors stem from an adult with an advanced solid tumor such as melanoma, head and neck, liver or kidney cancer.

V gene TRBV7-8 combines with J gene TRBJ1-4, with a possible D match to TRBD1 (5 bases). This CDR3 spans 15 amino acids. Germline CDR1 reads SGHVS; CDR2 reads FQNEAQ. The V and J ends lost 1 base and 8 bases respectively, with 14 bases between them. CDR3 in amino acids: CASSLGSAGGEKLFF. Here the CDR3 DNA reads TGTGCCAGCAGCTTAGGGTCAGCCGGGGGAGAAAAACTGTTTTTT.

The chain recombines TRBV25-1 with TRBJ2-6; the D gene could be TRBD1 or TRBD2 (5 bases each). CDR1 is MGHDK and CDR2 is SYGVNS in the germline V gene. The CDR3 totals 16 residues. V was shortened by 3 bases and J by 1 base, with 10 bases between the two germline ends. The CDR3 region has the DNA TGTGCCAGCAGTGATTCGGGGCTGTCTGGGGCCAACGTCCTGACTTTC. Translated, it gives CASSDSGLSGANVLTF.

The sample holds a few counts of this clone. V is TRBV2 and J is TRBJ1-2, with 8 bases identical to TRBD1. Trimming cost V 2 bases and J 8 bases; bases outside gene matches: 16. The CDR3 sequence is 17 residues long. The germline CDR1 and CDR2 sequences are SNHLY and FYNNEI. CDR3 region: CASSEYFTDRGKEGYTF. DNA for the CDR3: TGTGCCAGCAGTGAATATTTTACCGACAGGGGAAAGGAGGGCTACACCTTC.

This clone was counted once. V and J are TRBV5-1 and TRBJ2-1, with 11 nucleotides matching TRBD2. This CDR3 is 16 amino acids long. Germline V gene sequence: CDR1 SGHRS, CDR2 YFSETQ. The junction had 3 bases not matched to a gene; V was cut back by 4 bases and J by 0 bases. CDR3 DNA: TGCGCCAGCAGCAGTAGCGGGAGGGTCTCCTACAATGAGCAGTTCTTC. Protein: CASSSSGRVSYNEQFF.

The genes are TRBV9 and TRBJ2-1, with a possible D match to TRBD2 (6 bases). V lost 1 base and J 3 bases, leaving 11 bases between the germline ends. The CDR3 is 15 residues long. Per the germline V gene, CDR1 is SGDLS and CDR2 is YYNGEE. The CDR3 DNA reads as TGTGCCAGCAGCGTACGCGGGAATAACTACAATGAGCAGTTCTTC. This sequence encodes CASSVRGNNYNEQFF.

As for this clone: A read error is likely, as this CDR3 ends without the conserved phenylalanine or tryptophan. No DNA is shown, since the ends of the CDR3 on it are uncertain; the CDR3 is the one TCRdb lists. The CDR3 loop is CASTLGPSGGS. The chain joins TRBV5-6 to TRBJ2-7; the table calls TRBD2, which could not be checked here. Germline assignment: CDR1 SGHDT and CDR2 YYEEEE. The CDR3 length is 11 residues, termini included.

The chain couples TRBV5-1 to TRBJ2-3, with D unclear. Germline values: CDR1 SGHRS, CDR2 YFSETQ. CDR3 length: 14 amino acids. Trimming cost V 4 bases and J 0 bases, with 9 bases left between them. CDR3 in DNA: TGCGCCAGCAGCGCCCAACCTAGCACAGATACGCAGTATTTT. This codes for CASSAQPSTDTQYF.

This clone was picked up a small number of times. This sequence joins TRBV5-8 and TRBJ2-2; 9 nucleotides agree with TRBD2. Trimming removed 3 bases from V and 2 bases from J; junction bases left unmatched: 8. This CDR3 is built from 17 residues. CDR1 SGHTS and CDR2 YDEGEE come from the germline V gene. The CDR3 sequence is CASSSLPGLANTGELFF. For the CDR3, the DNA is TGTGCCAGCAGCTCGCTCCCGGGACTAGCAAACACCGGGGAGCTGTTTTTT.

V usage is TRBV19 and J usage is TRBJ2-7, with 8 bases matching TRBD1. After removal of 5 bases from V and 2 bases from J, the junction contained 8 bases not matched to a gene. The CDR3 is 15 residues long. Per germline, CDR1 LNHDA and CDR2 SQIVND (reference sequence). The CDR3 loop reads CASSPGTGATYEQYF. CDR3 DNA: TGTGCCAGTAGTCCAGGGACAGGAGCTACCTACGAGCAGTACTTC.

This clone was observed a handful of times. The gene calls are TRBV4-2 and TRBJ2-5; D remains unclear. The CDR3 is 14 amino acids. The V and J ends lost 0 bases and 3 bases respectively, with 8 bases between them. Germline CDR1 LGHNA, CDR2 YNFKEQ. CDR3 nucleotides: TGTGCCAGCAGCCAAGATCTAGGGAAAGAGACCCAGTACTTC. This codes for CASSQDLGKETQYF.

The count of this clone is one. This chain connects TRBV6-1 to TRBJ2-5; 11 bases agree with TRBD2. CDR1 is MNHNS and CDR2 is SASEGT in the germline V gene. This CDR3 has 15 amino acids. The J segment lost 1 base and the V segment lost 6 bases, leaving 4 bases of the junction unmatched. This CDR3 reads CASSRSGGGQETQYF. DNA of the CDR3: TGTGCCAGCAGCCGTAGCGGGGGGGGCCAAGAGACCCAGTACTTC.

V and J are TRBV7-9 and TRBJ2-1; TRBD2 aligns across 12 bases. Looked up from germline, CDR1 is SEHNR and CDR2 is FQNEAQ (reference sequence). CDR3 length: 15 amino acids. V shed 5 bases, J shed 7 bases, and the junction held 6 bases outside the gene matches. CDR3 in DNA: TGTGCCAGCAGCACGGCTAGCGGGGGGGCTAATGAGCAGTTCTTC. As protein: CASSTASGGANEQFF.

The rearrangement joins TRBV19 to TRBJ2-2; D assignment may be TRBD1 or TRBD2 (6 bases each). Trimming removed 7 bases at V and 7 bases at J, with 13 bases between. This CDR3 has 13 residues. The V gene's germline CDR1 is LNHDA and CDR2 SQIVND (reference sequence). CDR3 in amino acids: CASNPGAIGELFF. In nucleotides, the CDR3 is TGTGCCAGTAACCCGGGGGCCATCGGGGAGCTGTTTTTT.

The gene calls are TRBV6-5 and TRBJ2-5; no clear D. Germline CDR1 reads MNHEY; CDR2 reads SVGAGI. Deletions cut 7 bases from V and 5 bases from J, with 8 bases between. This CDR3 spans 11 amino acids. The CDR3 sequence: CASTLGETQYF. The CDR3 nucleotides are TGTGCCAGCACTTTGGGGGAGACCCAGTACTTC.

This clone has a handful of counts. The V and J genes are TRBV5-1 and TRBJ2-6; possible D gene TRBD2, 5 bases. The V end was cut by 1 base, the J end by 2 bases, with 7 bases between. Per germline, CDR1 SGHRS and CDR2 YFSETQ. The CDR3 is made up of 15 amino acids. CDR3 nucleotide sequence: TGCGCCAGCAGCTTGCGGGAACCTGGGGCCAACGTCCTGACTTTC. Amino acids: CASSLREPGANVLTF.

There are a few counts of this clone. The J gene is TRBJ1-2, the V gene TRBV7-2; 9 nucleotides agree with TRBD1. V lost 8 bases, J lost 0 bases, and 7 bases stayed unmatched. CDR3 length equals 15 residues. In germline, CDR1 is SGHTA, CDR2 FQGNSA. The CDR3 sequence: CASVLGTGTNYGYTF. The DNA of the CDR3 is TGTGCCAGCGTTTTAGGGACAGGGACTAACTATGGCTACACCTTC.